These 23 T cell receptor beta chains were all obtained from the same sample, sequenced in a study of regulatory T cells in long-lasting Graves disease (dated by TCRdb to about 2021). Library preparation used multiplex PCR. Data came from an Illumina HiSeq 4000. To build TCR beta libraries, CDR3 regions were amplified by Arm-PCR using iRepertoire HTBI primers. TCRdb applied fastp at Q25 and MiXCR to the public reads, then kept only in-frame beta chains. Here each entry gathers all rows of one CDR3 protein and keeps the most common genes and DNA. The sample table lists 700,000 or so distinct CDR3 sequences, 30% of them with a count of one. The top ten constitute 42% of the sample. The time point label here, explained by the study, means: persistent/refractory GD, antithyroid drugs over 5 years with positive TRAb. For both TCR sequencing and RNA sequencing, RNA was extracted from PBMCs in TRIzol. Here the sequenced sample was peripheral blood mononuclear cells (PBMCs), taken when the disease was refractory, from a patient treated with antithyroid drugs. These TCRs come from a female donor with Graves disease.

The CDR3 loop reads CASSPPGRSMNTEAFF. CDR3 coding DNA: TGTGCCAGCAGCCCGCCGGGACGTAGCATGAACACTGAAGCTTTCTTT. This chain connects TRBV7-9 to TRBJ1-1, with D possibly TRBD1 on 5 matching bases. Trimming pared 5 bases from V and 0 bases from J, leaving 16 bases between. Per germline, CDR1 SEHNR and CDR2 FQNEAQ (reference sequence). The CDR3 is 16 residues long.

This clonotype has just a few counts. The gene calls are TRBV27 and TRBJ1-2, with D tentatively TRBD1 (5 bases). The CDR3 has 14 amino acids. The germline V gene has CDR1 MNHEY and CDR2 SMNVEV (reference sequence). V was clipped by 4 bases and J by 7 bases, with 16 bases between them. CDR3 bases: TGTGCCAGCAGTTACAACGGGGGAGGATCTGGCTACACCTTC. It codes for CASSYNGGGSGYTF.

This clonotype was seen ten or more times. The rearrangement links TRBV28 to TRBJ1-2, with D possibly being TRBD1 (6 bases). V lost 3 bases and J lost 8, with 16 bases in between. CDR1 MDHEN and CDR2 SYDVKM come from the germline V gene. The CDR3 consists of 14 residues. CDR3 protein: CASSFIGGAGGYTF. The DNA for the CDR3 is TGTGCCAGCAGTTTTATTGGGGGCGCGGGGGGCTACACCTTC.

The DNA for the CDR3 is TGTGCCAGCAGCCCCGCCGGGACTCCTAGCGCCTACGAGCAGTACTTC. Translation: CASSPAGTPSAYEQYF. The chain combines TRBV12-3 or TRBV12-4 with TRBJ2-7, with D possibly TRBD2 on 6 matching bases. Trimming cost V 6 bases and J 2 bases, with 20 bases left between them. CDR3 length equals 16 residues.

This rearrangement joins TRBV7-2 to TRBJ2-7; TRBD2 matches 7 bases. The CDR3 sequence is 15 residues long. Germline CDR1 reads SGHTA; CDR2 reads FQGNSA. The J segment lost 2 bases and the V segment lost 1 base, leaving 5 bases of the junction unmatched. As DNA, the CDR3 is TGTGCCAGCAGCTTAGTCAGCGGGAACGCCTACGAGCAGTACTTC. Protein product: CASSLVSGNAYEQYF. The complete variable domain, with remaining parts taken from reference TRBV7-2 and TRBJ2-7, reads GAGVSQSPSNKVTEKGKDVELRCDPISGHTALYWYRQSLGQGLEFLIYFQGNSAPDKSGLPSDRFSAERTGGSVSTLTIQRTQQEDSAVYLCASSLVSGNAYEQYFGPGTRLTVT.

This clonotype was counted between two and nine times. V and J are TRBV29-1 and TRBJ2-7, with a tentative D call TRBD2 (5 bases). The CDR3 covers 13 residues. Germline values: CDR1 SQVTM, CDR2 ANQGSEA. V was shortened by 6 bases and J by 2 bases, with 14 bases between the two germline ends. The CDR3 DNA is TGCAGCGTCATGGGCGGGCGTACCTACGAGCAGTACTTC. It translates to CSVMGGRTYEQYF.

This rearrangement joins TRBV12-5 to TRBJ1-1, with TRBD1 matching over 7 bases. Germline-derived CDR1 and CDR2 are LGHNT and FRNRAP. The length of the CDR3 is 15 residues. After removal of 7 bases from V and 1 base from J, the junction contained 9 bases not matched to a gene. In DNA, the CDR3 is TGTGCTAGTGTCCTCCGACAGGGTAAGAACACTGAAGCTTTCTTT. The encoded protein is CASVLRQGKNTEAFF.

This chain uses TRBV10-3 with TRBJ1-2, with D possibly TRBD1 on 5 matching bases. CDR3 length: 12 residues. CDR1 is ENHRY and CDR2 is SYGVKD in the germline V gene. Trimming took off 3 bases at V and 8 bases at J, with 10 bases between the two ends. Here the CDR3 reads CAISEGRGGYTF. CDR3 DNA: TGTGCCATCAGTGAAGGAAGGGGCGGCTACACCTTC.

This clonotype came up a few times. The CDR3 spells CASSYGLRETQYF. The DNA of the CDR3 is TGTGCCAGCAGCTACGGCCTGCGAGAGACCCAGTACTTC. The rearrangement joins TRBV7-2 to TRBJ2-5, with D uncertain. The CDR3 covers 13 residues. V shed 4 bases and J shed 4 bases, with 10 bases lying between them. Germline values: CDR1 SGHTA, CDR2 FQGNSA.

Written as DNA, the CDR3 is TGTGCCAGCGGCCGGGACAGGCAATCCCATGAGCAGTTCTTC. Its translation is CASGRDRQSHEQFF. The V gene is TRBV19, the J gene TRBJ2-1; 8 bases line up with TRBD1. The CDR3 sequence is 14 residues long. Germline V lookup: CDR1 LNHDA, CDR2 SQIVND (reference sequence). V lost 9 bases to trimming and J lost 8 bases; unmatched junction nucleotides: 12.

As to this clonotype: Just one base apart from a much larger clone, this may be a read error. The chain uses TRBV6-2 or TRBV6-3 and TRBJ1-1, with TRBD1 identical over 7 bases. Trimming removed 4 bases from V and 0 bases from J; junction bases left unmatched: 5. The CDR3 is 15 residues long. Germline CDR1 reads MNHEY; CDR2 reads SVGEGT. This CDR3 is CASSLDRMVNTEAFF. The CDR3 DNA reads as TGTGCCAGCAGTTTGGACAGGATGGTGAACACTGAAGCTTTCTTT.

In its sample, this clonotype was seen a few times. Here the CDR3 reads CASSDGQYTEAFF. CDR3 bases: TGTGCCAGCAGCGACGGACAGTACACTGAAGCTTTCTTT. This rearrangement joins TRBV6-1 to TRBJ1-1; D might be TRBD1 (6 bases). The CDR3 is made up of 13 amino acids. Trimming shortened V by 6 bases and J by 3 bases, and 11 bases separated the two germline ends. Germline V gives CDR1 MNHNS, CDR2 SASEGT.

This clonotype was counted a few times. The chain is built from TRBV5-6 and TRBJ2-7, with no clear D. The V gene lost 2 bases and the J gene lost 5 bases, with 8 bases spanning the gap. The CDR3 runs to 12 residues. From germline, CDR1 is SGHDT and CDR2 YYEEEE. The CDR3 region has the DNA TGTGCCAGCAGCTTCCTTGGTGACGAGCAGTACTTC. Translating it yields CASSFLGDEQYF. Full variable domain (remainder filled in from reference TRBV5-6 and TRBJ2-7): DAGVTQSPTHLIKTRGQQVTLRCSPKSGHDTVSWYQQALGQGPQFIFQYYEEEERQRGNFPDRFSGHQFPNYSSELNVNALLLGDSALYLCASSFLGDEQYFGPGTRLTVT.

This chain links TRBV6-2 or TRBV6-3 with TRBJ1-1; TRBD1 matches 12 bases. Looked up from germline, CDR1 is MNHEY and CDR2 is SVGEGT. The V segment lost 5 bases and the J segment 0 bases; nucleotides outside the gene matches: 10. CDR3 length equals 18 residues. The CDR3 nucleotides read TGTGCCAGCAGTCCCCGACCGGGACAGGGGGCCTTGAACACTGAAGCTTTCTTT. This translates into CASSPRPGQGALNTEAFF.

V is TRBV15 and J is TRBJ1-1; TRBD1 matches at 8 bases. Germline loops: CDR1 LNHNV, CDR2 YYDKDF (reference sequence). J was trimmed by 3 bases and V by 2 bases; bases with no gene match: 11. The CDR3 has 17 amino acids. The chain's CDR3 is CATSRQGALERDTEAFF. Written as DNA, the CDR3 is TGTGCCACCAGCAGACAGGGGGCGTTGGAAAGGGACACTGAAGCTTTCTTT.

The chain joins TRBV5-1 to TRBJ2-7, with a tentative D call TRBD2 (6 bases). Germline CDR1 and CDR2: SGHRS and YFSETQ. This CDR3 region has 16 residues. V gave up 2 bases and J gave up 1 base, with 16 bases separating them. In DNA form, the CDR3 reads TGCGCCAGCAGCTTCGGTAGCGGCGGGGCATCCTACGAGCAGTACTTC. Its protein is CASSFGSGGASYEQYF.

The V call is TRBV27, the J call TRBJ1-6; 8 nucleotides agree with TRBD1. The CDR3 contains 15 residues. Per the germline V gene, CDR1 is MNHEY and CDR2 is SMNVEV (reference sequence). Losses at the gene ends were 5 bases for V and 7 bases for J; bases not matched to a gene: 7. DNA for the CDR3: TGTGCCAGCAGTCCGAGGACAGGGTTGAATTCACCCCTCCACTTT. Translation gives CASSPRTGLNSPLHF.

This chain joins TRBV5-1 and TRBJ1-2, with D unresolved. The CDR3 runs 12 residues. Looked up from germline, CDR1 is SGHRS and CDR2 is YFSETQ. V lost 0 bases to trimming and J lost 10 bases, with 10 bases between them. In DNA, the CDR3 is TGCGCCAGCAGCTTGGCCAAGCAGGACTACACCTTC. Its translation is CASSLAKQDYTF.

Ten or more counts support this clonotype. In DNA form, the CDR3 reads TGTGCCAGCAGTCTGAGGGATACGACTGAAGCTTTCTTT. It encodes CASSLRDTTEAFF. The V gene is TRBV12-3 or TRBV12-4, the J gene TRBJ1-1; D ambiguous. This CDR3 comprises 13 residues. Trimming removed 5 bases from V and 5 bases from J, with 12 bases in between.

This clonotype was seen only a few times. The chain couples TRBV10-3 to TRBJ2-7; D not certain. The V and J ends lost 4 bases and 6 bases respectively, with 7 bases between them. This CDR3 has 11 amino acids. Germline V lookup: CDR1 ENHRY, CDR2 SYGVKD. In DNA, the CDR3 is TGTGCCATCAGTGCAGGTTTCGAGCAGTACTTC. Translation: CAISAGFEQYF.

Points on this clonotype: This may arise from a read error, as a much more abundant clone is one base away. This rearrangement joins TRBV20-1 to TRBJ2-5; 15 nucleotides agree with TRBD2. In germline, CDR1 is DFQATT, CDR2 SNEGSKA (reference sequence). The CDR3 runs to 15 residues. The CDR3 spells CSVETGLAGGETQHF. DNA for the CDR3: TGCAGTGTAGAGACGGGACTAGCGGGAGGAGAGACCCAGCACTTC.

The chain carries TRBV2 and TRBJ2-7; possible D gene TRBD1, 6 bases. CDR1 and CDR2 from the germline V gene are SNHLY and FYNNEI. Trimming pared 6 bases from V and 1 base from J, leaving 13 bases between. CDR3 length: 14 amino acids. The CDR3 region has the DNA TGTGCCAGCAGAGACCGACAGGCGTCCTACGAGCAGTACTTC. It translates to CASRDRQASYEQYF.

V is TRBV6-1 and J is TRBJ1-3, with D unclear. The CDR3 consists of 14 residues. With 5 bases removed from V and 1 base from J, the gap between germline ends came to 9 bases. Germline V lookup: CDR1 MNHNS, CDR2 SASEGT. The CDR3 nucleotides read TGTGCCAGCAGTCGGCAGACATCTGGAAACACCATATATTTT. This translates into CASSRQTSGNTIYF.